Presented here are 18 T cell receptor beta chains from one specimen sequenced in a study of shared clonotypes between healthy human individuals. Produced via immunoSEQ multiplex PCR; TCRdb's table is partial and in-frame only. This sample has approximately 2,000,000 clones, with roughly 90% found just once. The sample taken for sequencing was naive CD4+ T cells from PBMCs. The subset denotes: CD45RA+ positively selected. The receptors here all came from a man aged 18-30 years in good health. Some clones in this sample may be carry-over from other donors' samples.

This chain uses TRBV12-5 with TRBJ2-5; D remains ambiguous. This CDR3 has 11 residues. V lost 4 bases, J lost 2 bases, and 2 bases lay in between. Germline values: CDR1 LGHNT, CDR2 FRNRAP. CDR3 protein: CASGYQETQYF. CDR3 DNA: TGTGCTAGTGGTTATCAAGAGACCCAGTACTTC.

This chain connects TRBV10-2 to TRBJ1-4; TRBD1 agrees at 11 bases. CDR1 and CDR2 from the germline V gene are WSHSY and SAAADI. CDR3 length: 15 residues. V was pared by 2 bases and J by 7 bases, with 3 bases of the junction left unmatched. This CDR3 is CASSEGDRGTEKLFF. The CDR3 nucleotides are TGCGCCAGCAGTGAGGGGGACAGGGGGACTGAAAAACTGTTTTTT.

This chain links TRBV14 with TRBJ2-3, with D hard to call. CDR1 is SGHDN and CDR2 is FVKESK in the germline V gene. CDR3 length: 12 amino acids. Trimming left V 4 bases short and J 2 bases short, with 4 bases between. In nucleotides, the CDR3 is TGTGCCAGCAGCCTTAACACAGATACGCAGTATTTT. The encoded protein is CASSLNTDTQYF.

About this clone: This same CDR3 is encoded by further DNA sequences in the sample. This CDR3 is CASSRASYGYTF. CDR3 nucleotide sequence: TGTGCCAGCAGTAGGGCCTCCTATGGCTACACCTTC. The genes are TRBV9 and TRBJ1-2; D unresolved. The CDR3 runs 12 residues. V was clipped by 5 bases and J by 4 bases, with 9 bases between them. CDR1 is SGDLS, CDR2 YYNGEE, per germline.

For this clone: The sample carries other DNA sequences with the same CDR3. The chain links TRBV9 to TRBJ1-5; D uncertain. The CDR3 spans 13 residues. From germline, CDR1 is SGDLS and CDR2 YYNGEE. Deletions cut 2 bases from V and 4 bases from J, with 7 bases between. Here the CDR3 DNA reads TGTGCCAGCAGCGTTGAGAGTAATCAGCCCCAGCATTTT. Its protein is CASSVESNQPQHF.

The V gene is TRBV7-3, the J gene TRBJ2-7; 8 bases match TRBD1. CDR1 is SGHTA and CDR2 is FQGTGA in the germline V gene. V was pared by 5 bases and J by 9 bases, with 9 bases of the junction left unmatched. The CDR3 runs 13 residues. CDR3 amino acids: CASSGGQGMVQYF. The CDR3 nucleotides are TGTGCCAGCAGCGGCGGACAGGGTATGGTGCAGTACTTC. Combining the CDR3 with reference TRBV7-3 and TRBJ2-7 gives the whole variable domain GAGVSQTPSNKVTEKGKYVELRCDPISGHTALYWYRQSLGQGPEFLIYFQGTGAADDSGLPNDRFFAVRPEGSVSTLKIQRTERGDSAVYLCASSGGQGMVQYFGPGTRLTVT.

The genes are TRBV23-1 and TRBJ1-2; D might be TRBD1 (5 bases). TRBV23-1 is noted as an ORF with a role that remains uncertain. V was shortened by 2 bases and J by 4 bases, with 14 bases between the two germline ends. This CDR3 has 15 residues. CDR3 sequence: CASSQVIATAYGYTF. CDR3 DNA sequence: TGCGCCAGCAGTCAAGTTATAGCGACAGCCTATGGCTACACCTTC.

The chain is built from TRBV28 and TRBJ2-7; TRBD2 matches 7 bases. Germline assignment: CDR1 MDHEN and CDR2 SYDVKM. The CDR3 is made up of 13 amino acids. The junction had 12 bases not matched to a gene; V was cut back by 11 bases and J by 5 bases. The CDR3 region is CASREGINNEQYF. For the CDR3, the DNA is TGTGCCTCAAGGGAGGGGATCAACAACGAGCAGTACTTC. Full variable domain (missing parts from reference TRBV28 and TRBJ2-7): DVKVTQSSRYLVKRTGEKVFLECVQDMDHENMFWYRQDPGLGLRLIYFSYDVKMKEKGDIPEGYSVSREKKERFSLILESASTNQTSMYLCASREGINNEQYFGPGTRLTVT.

CDR3: CASSFGGYTGELFF. In DNA, the CDR3 is TGTGCCAGCAGCTTTGGCGGATACACCGGGGAGCTGTTTTTT. The genes are TRBV5-6 and TRBJ2-2; D is unresolved. With 2 bases removed from V and 3 bases from J, the gap between germline ends came to 8 bases. The germline V gene encodes CDR1 SGHDT and CDR2 YYEEEE. The CDR3 contains 14 residues.

As to this clone: In the same sample, other DNA sequences code for this CDR3. V gene TRBV28 combines with J gene TRBJ2-3, with TRBD2 matching over 8 bases. The germline CDR1 and CDR2 sequences are MDHEN and SYDVKM. Trimming took 2 bases from V and 6 from J; bases not matched to a gene: 7. This CDR3 comprises 15 residues. The chain's CDR3 is CASSLAGGLTDTQYF. The CDR3 DNA sequence: TGTGCCAGCAGTTTAGCGGGGGGACTCACGGATACGCAGTATTTT.

This clone was observed a single time. V usage is TRBV28 and J usage is TRBJ1-4; maybe TRBD1 (6 bases). The CDR3 has 16 residues. V dropped 2 bases and J dropped 7 bases, with 17 bases sitting between them. Germline CDR1 MDHEN, CDR2 SYDVKM. CDR3 loop: CASSLRVGRGSEKLFF. As DNA, the CDR3 is TGTGCCAGCAGTTTAAGGGTGGGTAGGGGGAGTGAAAAACTGTTTTTT.

Remarks on this clone: Other DNA sequences within the sample encode an identical CDR3. V and J are TRBV7-9 and TRBJ1-5, with D unresolved. V was pared by 5 bases and J by 0 bases, with 5 bases between. Germline V lookup: CDR1 SEHNR, CDR2 FQNEAQ (reference sequence). The CDR3 length is 13 residues. CDR3 DNA sequence: TGTGCCAGCAGCCGAGATAGCAATCAGCCCCAGCATTTT. This gives the protein CASSRDSNQPQHF.

V is TRBV2 and J is TRBJ2-7; 9 bases match TRBD1. The germline V gene encodes CDR1 SNHLY and CDR2 FYNNEI. With V trimmed by 3 bases and J by 6 bases, 3 bases remained unmatched. CDR3 length equals 13 residues. CDR3: CASSEGQGSEQYF. In DNA, the CDR3 is TGTGCCAGCAGTGAGGGACAGGGTAGCGAGCAGTACTTC.

The rearrangement links TRBV6-1 to TRBJ1-2; D may be TRBD1 (6 bases). The CDR3 is 15 residues long. CDR1 MNHNS and CDR2 SASEGT come from the germline V gene. Trimming cost V 0 bases and J 4 bases, with 12 bases left between them. CDR3 DNA: TGTGCCAGCAGTGAAGCGCTTCAACAGGGCTATGGCTACACCTTC. Translating it yields CASSEALQQGYGYTF.

The chain couples TRBV28 to TRBJ1-1; the match to TRBD1 covers 11 bases. The V and J ends lost 6 bases and 3 bases, in that order; junction bases with no gene match: 15. This CDR3 is built from 18 residues. Germline CDR1 reads MDHEN; CDR2 reads SYDVKM. The CDR3 loop is CASSQPQGQGVTDTEAFF. The CDR3 nucleotides are TGTGCCAGCAGCCAACCCCAGGGACAGGGGGTAACGGACACTGAAGCTTTCTTT.

This chain joins TRBV5-1 and TRBJ2-3, with 7 bases that match TRBD2. With 1 base clipped from V and 4 bases from J, the junction kept 12 bases outside the gene matches. Per germline, CDR1 SGHRS and CDR2 YFSETQ. The CDR3 length is 17 residues. Here the CDR3 DNA reads TGCGCCAGCAGCTTGACCCCACGAAGTGCGGGAGCAGATACGCAGTATTTT. This encodes CASSLTPRSAGADTQYF.

This chain connects TRBV5-1 to TRBJ1-1, with 9 bases lining up with TRBD1. The CDR3 length is 14 residues. Trimming took 5 bases from V and 3 from J; bases not matched to a gene: 5. Germline V gives CDR1 SGHRS, CDR2 YFSETQ. CDR3: CASRRDREDTEAFF. The CDR3 coding sequence is TGCGCCAGCAGGAGGGACAGGGAGGACACTGAAGCTTTCTTT.

A remark on this clone: Within the sample, other DNA sequences also encode this same CDR3. The chain links TRBV18 to TRBJ1-1, with TRBD1 as a possible D gene (5 bases). This CDR3 is 13 amino acids long. In germline, CDR1 is KGHSH, CDR2 LQKENI. V gave up 3 bases and J gave up 0 bases, with 5 bases separating them. As DNA, the CDR3 is TGTGCCAGCTCACCGACAGTGAACACTGAAGCTTTCTTT. Its protein is CASSPTVNTEAFF.